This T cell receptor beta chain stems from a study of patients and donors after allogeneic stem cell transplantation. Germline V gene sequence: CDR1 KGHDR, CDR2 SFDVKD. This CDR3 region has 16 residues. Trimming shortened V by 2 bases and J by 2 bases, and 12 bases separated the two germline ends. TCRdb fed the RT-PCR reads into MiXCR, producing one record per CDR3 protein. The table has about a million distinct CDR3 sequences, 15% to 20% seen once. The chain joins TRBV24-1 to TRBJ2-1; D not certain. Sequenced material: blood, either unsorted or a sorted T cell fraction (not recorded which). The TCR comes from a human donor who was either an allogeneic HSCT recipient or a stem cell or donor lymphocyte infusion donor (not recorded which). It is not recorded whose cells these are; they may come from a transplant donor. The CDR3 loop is CATSDSALRAYNEQFF. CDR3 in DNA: TGTGCCACCAGTGATTCAGCTTTAAGGGCCTACAATGAGCAGTTCTTC.